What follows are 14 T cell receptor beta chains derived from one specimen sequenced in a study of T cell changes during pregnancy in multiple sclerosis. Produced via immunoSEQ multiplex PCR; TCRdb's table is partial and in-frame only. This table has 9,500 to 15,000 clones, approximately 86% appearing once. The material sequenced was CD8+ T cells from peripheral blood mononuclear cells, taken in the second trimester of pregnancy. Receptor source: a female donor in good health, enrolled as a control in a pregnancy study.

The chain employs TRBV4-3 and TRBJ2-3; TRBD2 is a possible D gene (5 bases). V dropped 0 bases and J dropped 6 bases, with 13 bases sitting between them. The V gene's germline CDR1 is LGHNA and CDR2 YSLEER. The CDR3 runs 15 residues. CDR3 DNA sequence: TGCGCCAGCAGCCAAGAGCATTTGGAGGCGGATACGCAGTATTTT. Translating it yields CASSQEHLEADTQYF.

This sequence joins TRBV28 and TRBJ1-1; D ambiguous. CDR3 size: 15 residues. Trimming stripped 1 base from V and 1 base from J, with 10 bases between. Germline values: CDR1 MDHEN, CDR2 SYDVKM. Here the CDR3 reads CASSLSPGGNTEAFF. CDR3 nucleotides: TGTGCCAGCAGTTTATCTCCGGGTGGGAACACTGAAGCTTTCTTT.

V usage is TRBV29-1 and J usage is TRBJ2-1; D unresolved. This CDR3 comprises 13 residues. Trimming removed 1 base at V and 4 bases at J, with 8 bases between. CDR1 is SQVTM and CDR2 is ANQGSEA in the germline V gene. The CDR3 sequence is CSVEGQLYNEQFF. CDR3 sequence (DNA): TGCAGCGTTGAAGGTCAACTATACAATGAGCAGTTCTTC.

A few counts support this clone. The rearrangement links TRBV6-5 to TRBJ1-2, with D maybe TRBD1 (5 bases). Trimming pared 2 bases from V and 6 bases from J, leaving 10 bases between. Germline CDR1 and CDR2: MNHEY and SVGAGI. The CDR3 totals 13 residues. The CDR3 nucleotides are TGTGCCAGCAGTTACGCTTCGACAGATGGCTACACCTTC. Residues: CASSYASTDGYTF.

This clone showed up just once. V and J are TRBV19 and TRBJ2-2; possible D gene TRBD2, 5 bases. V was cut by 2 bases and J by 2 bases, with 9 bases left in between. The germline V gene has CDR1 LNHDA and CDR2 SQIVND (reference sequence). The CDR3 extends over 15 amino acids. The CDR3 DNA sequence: TGTGCCAGTAGTATACTCGGGATTAACACCGGGGAGCTGTTTTTT. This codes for CASSILGINTGELFF.

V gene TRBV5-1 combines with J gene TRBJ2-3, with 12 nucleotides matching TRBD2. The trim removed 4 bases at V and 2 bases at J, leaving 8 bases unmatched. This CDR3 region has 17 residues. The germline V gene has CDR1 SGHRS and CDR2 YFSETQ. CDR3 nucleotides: TGCGCCAGCAGCGCCCTCACTAGCGGGAGGTTCACAGATACGCAGTATTTT. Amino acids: CASSALTSGRFTDTQYF.

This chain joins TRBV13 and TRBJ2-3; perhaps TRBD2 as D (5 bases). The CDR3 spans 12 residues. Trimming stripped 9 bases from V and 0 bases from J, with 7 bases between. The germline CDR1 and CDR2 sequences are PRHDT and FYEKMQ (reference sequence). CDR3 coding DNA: TGTGCCAGTGGACTGAGCACAGATACGCAGTATTTT. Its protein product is CASGLSTDTQYF.

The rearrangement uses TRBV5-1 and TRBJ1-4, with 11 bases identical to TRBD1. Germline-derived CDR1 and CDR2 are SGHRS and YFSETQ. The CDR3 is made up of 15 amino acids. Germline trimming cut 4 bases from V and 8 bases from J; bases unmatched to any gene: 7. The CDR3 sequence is CASSATGTGGEKLFF. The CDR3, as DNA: TGCGCCAGCAGCGCAACCGGGACAGGGGGAGAAAAACTGTTTTTT.

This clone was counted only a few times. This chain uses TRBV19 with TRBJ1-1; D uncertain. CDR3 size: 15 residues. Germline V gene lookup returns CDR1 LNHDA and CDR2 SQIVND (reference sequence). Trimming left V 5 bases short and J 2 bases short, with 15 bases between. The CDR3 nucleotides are TGTGCCAGTAGTCCCCGGGGAGGCGTCAACACTGAAGCTTTCTTT. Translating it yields CASSPRGGVNTEAFF.

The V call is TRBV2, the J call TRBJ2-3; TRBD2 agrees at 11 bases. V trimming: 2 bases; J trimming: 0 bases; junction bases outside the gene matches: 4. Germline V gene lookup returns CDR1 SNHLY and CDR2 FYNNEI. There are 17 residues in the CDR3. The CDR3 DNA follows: TGTGCCAGCAGTGAAAGGACTAGCGGGTCTAGCACAGATACGCAGTATTTT. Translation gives CASSERTSGSSTDTQYF.

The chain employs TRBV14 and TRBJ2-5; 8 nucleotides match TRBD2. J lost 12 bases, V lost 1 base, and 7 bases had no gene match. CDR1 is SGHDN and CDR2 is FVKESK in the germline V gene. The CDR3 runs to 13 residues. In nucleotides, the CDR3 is TGTGCCAGCAGCCAAGCCGGGGGGGGAATTAAGTACTTC. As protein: CASSQAGGGIKYF.

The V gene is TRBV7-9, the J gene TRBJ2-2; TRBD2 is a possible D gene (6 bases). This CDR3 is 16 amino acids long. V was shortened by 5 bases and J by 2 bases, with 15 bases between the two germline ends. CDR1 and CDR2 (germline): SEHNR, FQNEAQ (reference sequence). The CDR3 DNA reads TGTGCCAGCAGCCCCTCCGGGGGATCCAACACCGGGGAGCTGTTTTTT. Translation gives CASSPSGGSNTGELFF.

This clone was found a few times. CDR3: CASSLRGLSYEQYF. CDR3 coding DNA: TGTGCCAGCAGTTTAAGGGGACTCTCCTACGAGCAGTACTTC. This sequence joins TRBV27 and TRBJ2-7; tentatively, D is TRBD2 (6 bases). Germline V CDR1 and CDR2: MNHEY, SMNVEV (reference sequence). V was cut by 2 bases and J by 0 bases, with 8 bases left in between. The CDR3 covers 14 residues.

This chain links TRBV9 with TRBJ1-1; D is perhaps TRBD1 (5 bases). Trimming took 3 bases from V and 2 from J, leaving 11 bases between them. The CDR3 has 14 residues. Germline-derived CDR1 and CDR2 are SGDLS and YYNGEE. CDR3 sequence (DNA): TGTGCCAGCAGCGACTACAGGAGAAACACTGAAGCTTTCTTT. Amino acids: CASSDYRRNTEAFF.